These 20 T cell receptor beta chains share one sample of origin, sequenced in a study of cytomegalovirus exposure and HLA in healthy donors. Here immunoSEQ multiplex PCR was the method, and the copy in TCRdb shows in-frame clones only, minus some. The data show 120,000 to 150,000 clones, more than 85% seen once. Sequences were obtained from PBMCs. The receptors shown here come from a man between 18 and 35 years old in good health and CMV-seronegative.

The rearrangement links TRBV19 to TRBJ1-2; D is possibly TRBD1 (5 bases). Deletions cut 1 base from V and 6 bases from J, with 18 bases between. Germline V lookup: CDR1 LNHDA, CDR2 SQIVND (reference sequence). CDR3 length: 16 amino acids. The CDR3 loop reads CASSIGQGGILDGYTF. CDR3 in DNA: TGTGCCAGTAGTATAGGGCAGGGCGGAATTTTGGATGGCTACACCTTC.

In this sample, this clone turned up once. The V call is TRBV5-1, the J call TRBJ2-5, with a tentative D call TRBD1 (7 bases). V lost 7 bases, J lost 2 bases, and 30 bases lay in between. The CDR3 runs 19 residues. From germline, CDR1 is SGHRS and CDR2 YFSETQ. The CDR3 nucleotides read TGCGCCAGCGGGACAGCTGATACGTTTACGGGAGAGTTGCAAGAGACCCAGTACTTC. This encodes CASGTADTFTGELQETQYF.

The CDR3: CASSAPGVFEQYF. CDR3 DNA: TGTGCCAGCTCCGCCCCGGGGGTTTTCGAGCAGTACTTC. The chain combines TRBV18 with TRBJ2-7; possibly TRBD2 for D (6 bases). CDR1 and CDR2 from the germline V gene are KGHSH and LQKENI. V lost 6 bases to trimming and J lost 6 bases, with 15 bases between them. CDR3 length: 13 residues.

The rearrangement links TRBV5-3 to TRBJ1-5; 10 nucleotides line up with TRBD1. TRBV5-3 is an open reading frame, and its role is uncertain. After removal of 0 bases from V and 6 bases from J, the junction contained 9 bases not matched to a gene. This CDR3 region has 17 residues. The CDR3 protein is CARSLASLDRGRQPQHF. The DNA for the CDR3 is TGTGCCAGAAGCTTGGCCTCCTTAGACAGGGGGCGTCAGCCCCAGCATTTT.

In DNA form, the CDR3 reads TGCGCCAGCAGCTTGGGTGGCGGTAACTATGGCTACACCTTC. It yields the protein CASSLGGGNYGYTF. The gene calls are TRBV5-1 and TRBJ1-2, with D hard to call. The germline gives CDR1 SGHRS, CDR2 YFSETQ. This CDR3 region has 14 residues. V was pared by 0 bases and J by 1 base, with 7 bases between.

Of note for this clone: The sample holds other DNA sequences that translate to the same CDR3. The rearrangement joins TRBV6-6 to TRBJ1-2, with TRBD1 identical over 7 bases. After removal of 6 bases from V and 1 base from J, the junction contained 2 bases not matched to a gene. The germline V gene has CDR1 MNHNY and CDR2 SVGAGI (reference sequence). The CDR3 totals 13 residues. Written as DNA, the CDR3 is TGTGCCAGCAGCAGGGACAGTAACTATGGCTACACCTTC. Its translation: CASSRDSNYGYTF.

The chain links TRBV11-2 to TRBJ2-1; 8 bases map to TRBD1. The CDR3 runs to 15 residues. Trimming took 2 bases from V and 3 from J; bases not matched to a gene: 3. Germline V lookup: CDR1 SGHAT, CDR2 FQNNGV. The CDR3: CASSLTGQVYNEQFF. CDR3 sequence (DNA): TGTGCCAGCAGCTTAACGGGACAGGTCTACAATGAGCAGTTCTTC.

Remarks on this clone: Other DNA sequences in this specimen translate into the identical CDR3. This chain links TRBV18 with TRBJ1-2; D gene unclear. This CDR3 region has 13 residues. The V gene's germline CDR1 is KGHSH and CDR2 LQKENI. V lost 3 bases, J lost 5 bases, and 10 bases lay in between. The CDR3 protein is CASSPGGPYGYTF. In DNA, the CDR3 is TGTGCCAGCTCACCCGGTGGGCCGTATGGCTACACCTTC.

The genes are TRBV5-1 and TRBJ2-2, with 13 positions matching TRBD2. Per germline, CDR1 SGHRS and CDR2 YFSETQ. The length of the CDR3 is 18 residues. V lost 4 bases, J lost 3 bases, and 9 bases stayed unmatched. The CDR3 nucleotides read TGCGCCAGCAGCGCCTCAACTAGCGGGAGGGCCCACACCGGGGAGCTGTTTTTT. Its translation is CASSASTSGRAHTGELFF.

DNA for the CDR3: TGTGCCAGCAGCTTACCTAGGACTAGCGGGGGACCCCTAGCAGATACGCAGTATTTT. As protein: CASSLPRTSGGPLADTQYF. This chain joins TRBV7-2 and TRBJ2-3; 13 nucleotides align to TRBD2. The trim removed 2 bases at V and 4 bases at J, leaving 12 bases unmatched. The germline gives CDR1 SGHTA, CDR2 FQGNSA. The CDR3 extends over 19 amino acids.

This clone was found once. This chain joins TRBV5-1 and TRBJ2-5; 10 bases line up with TRBD2. Germline V gene sequence: CDR1 SGHRS, CDR2 YFSETQ. The CDR3 runs 16 residues. J was trimmed by 3 bases and V by 0 bases; bases with no gene match: 5. The CDR3 here is CASSLELAGVEETQYF. The CDR3 region has the DNA TGCGCCAGCAGCTTGGAGCTAGCGGGAGTTGAAGAGACCCAGTACTTC.

This clone came up once. V and J are TRBV11-2 and TRBJ1-2, with TRBD1 matching over 10 bases. CDR1 and CDR2 (germline): SGHAT, FQNNGV. CDR3 size: 15 residues. Trimming at V came to 7 bases and at J to 7 bases, leaving 12 bases not matched to a gene. In nucleotides, the CDR3 is TGTGCCAGCACCCCCTACGGGACAGGGGACGGTGGCTACACCTTC. It specifies CASTPYGTGDGGYTF.

The rearrangement joins TRBV7-2 to TRBJ2-1, with TRBD2 identical over 8 bases. CDR3 length equals 18 residues. Germline CDR1 reads SGHTA; CDR2 reads FQGNSA. The ends lost 5 bases at V and 2 bases at J; junction bases unmatched: 14. The CDR3 protein is CASSPRSLLAGPYNEQFF. In DNA, the CDR3 is TGTGCCAGCAGCCCGCGATCCCTGCTAGCGGGCCCCTACAATGAGCAGTTCTTC.

Details on this clone: Other DNA sequences in this specimen translate into the identical CDR3. This chain connects TRBV9 to TRBJ1-5; D is possibly TRBD1 (6 bases). Trimming took off 0 bases at V and 5 bases at J, with 6 bases between the two ends. CDR3 length: 13 amino acids. Germline V CDR1 and CDR2: SGDLS, YYNGEE. CDR3 nucleotides: TGTGCCAGCAGCGTAGCAGGGGATCAGCCCCAGCATTTT. Encoded protein: CASSVAGDQPQHF.

The chain carries TRBV13 and TRBJ2-2, with 7 bases matching TRBD1. Unmatched junction bases numbered 8, after V lost 5 bases and J lost 5 bases. Germline V gene lookup returns CDR1 PRHDT and CDR2 FYEKMQ (reference sequence). The CDR3 consists of 15 residues. CDR3 in amino acids: CASSTRQGGTGELFF. Written as DNA, the CDR3 is TGTGCCAGCAGCACCCGACAGGGTGGGACCGGGGAGCTGTTTTTT.

The V and J genes are TRBV2 and TRBJ1-2; no reliable D call. CDR3 length: 18 amino acids. The ends were cut back, 2 bases at V and 6 bases at J, with 25 bases in the middle. CDR1 and CDR2 (germline): SNHLY, FYNNEI. For the CDR3, the DNA is TGTGCCAGCAGTGAAAACCCCTTTTATGTTGAGGGTCTAGATGGCTACACCTTC. This codes for CASSENPFYVEGLDGYTF.

The chain uses TRBV7-2 and TRBJ2-1, with 9 bases lining up with TRBD2. The trim removed 3 bases at V and 7 bases at J, leaving 4 bases unmatched. CDR3 length: 14 residues. Per the germline V gene, CDR1 is SGHTA and CDR2 is FQGNSA. The CDR3: CASSFVREGNEQFF. The CDR3 DNA reads as TGTGCCAGCAGCTTTGTGCGGGAGGGAAATGAGCAGTTCTTC.

The chain has TRBV11-2 and TRBJ1-4; possibly TRBD1 for D (5 bases). The V end lost 2 bases, the J end lost 11 bases, and 15 bases lay between the germline ends. CDR3 length: 14 amino acids. The germline V gene encodes CDR1 SGHAT and CDR2 FQNNGV. CDR3: CASSLLAGPEKLFF. CDR3 nucleotide sequence: TGTGCCAGCAGCTTACTTGCGGGGCCCGAGAAACTGTTTTTT.

V is TRBV27 and J is TRBJ1-1, with D perhaps matching TRBD1 (6 bases). V shed 3 bases and J shed 3 bases, with 14 bases lying between them. The CDR3 is 15 amino acids. CDR1 is MNHEY and CDR2 is SMNVEV in the germline V gene (reference sequence). CDR3 in amino acids: CASSFRGARDTEAFF. Written as DNA, the CDR3 is TGTGCCAGCAGTTTTCGGGGGGCGCGGGACACTGAAGCTTTCTTT.

The genes are TRBV7-9 and TRBJ2-5, with 8 bases aligning to TRBD2. Germline assignment: CDR1 SEHNR and CDR2 FQNEAQ (reference sequence). V trimming: 4 bases; J trimming: 4 bases; junction bases outside the gene matches: 8. This CDR3 is 15 amino acids long. This chain's CDR3 is CASSSLIGGVETQYF. In DNA form, the CDR3 reads TGTGCCAGCAGCTCCTTAATCGGGGGGGTAGAGACCCAGTACTTC.